The rows below give T cell receptor beta chains drawn from one sample of a study of blood T cell repertoires in COVID-19. The data were produced by immunoSEQ multiplex PCR, yet TCRdb's version contains in-frame clones alone and is incomplete. The sample carries 95,000 to 150,000 clones, approximately 90% recorded once. Sequenced sample: peripheral blood. Source of these receptors: a middle-aged man with acute or convalescent COVID-19. Each CDR3 is given with its conserved first and last residue. A D gene is named only where the DNA matches it firmly. Clone size, where shown, is once, few, many, or a class for clones that have expanded.

D gene: TRBD1
V gene: TRBV27
J gene: TRBJ2-5
clone size: .
CDR3 DNA: TGTGCCAGCAGTAAACGGACAGGCGAAGAGACCCAGTACTTC
CDR3 protein: CASSKRTGEETQYF

D gene: TRBD1
V gene: TRBV7-9
J gene: TRBJ1-2
clone size: .
CDR3 DNA: TGTGCCAGCAGCTGGGACAGGGAAGAGGATGGCTACACCTTC
CDR3 protein: CASSWDREEDGYTF

D gene: .
V gene: TRBV5-5
J gene: TRBJ1-1
clone size: .
CDR3 DNA: TGTGCCAGCAGCTGGGGACAGAACACTGAAGCTTTCTTT
CDR3 protein: CASSWGQNTEAFF

D gene: TRBD2
V gene: TRBV7-9
J gene: TRBJ2-1
clone size: .
CDR3 DNA: TGTGCCAGCAGGCGGCCGACTAGCGCGAATGAGCAGTTCTTC
CDR3 protein: CASRRPTSANEQFF

D gene: .
V gene: TRBV14
J gene: TRBJ2-5
clone size: once
CDR3 DNA: TGTGCCAGCAGCCAAGGCGGGACGGAAGAGACCCAGTACTTC
CDR3 protein: CASSQGGTEETQYF

D gene: TRBD2
V gene: TRBV6-1
J gene: TRBJ2-5
clone size: .
CDR3 DNA: TGTGCCAGCAGTGAAGCAGCGACTAGCAGCCGACGGCAGTACTTC
CDR3 protein: CASSEAATSSRRQYF

D gene: .
V gene: TRBV4-1
J gene: TRBJ1-3
clone size: .
CDR3 DNA: TGCGCCAGCAGCGATTCCGGCTCTGGAAACACCATATATTTT
CDR3 protein: CASSDSGSGNTIYF

D gene: .
V gene: TRBV5-4
J gene: TRBJ2-3
clone size: .
CDR3 DNA: TGTGCCAGCAGCTTGGGGACCGGGACTGACACAGATACGCAGTATTTT
CDR3 protein: CASSLGTGTDTDTQYF

D gene: TRBD1
V gene: TRBV29-1
J gene: TRBJ2-5
clone size: .
CDR3 DNA: TGCAGCGTTGTAGGGGGACAGACAAAAGAGACCCAGTACTTC
CDR3 protein: CSVVGGQTKETQYF

D gene: .
V gene: TRBV19
J gene: TRBJ2-3
clone size: .
CDR3 DNA: TGTGCCAGTAGTATAGTTAGGAGGACGGAAAAAAGCACAGATACGCAGTATTTT
CDR3 protein: CASSIVRRTEKSTDTQYF

D gene: TRBD1
V gene: TRBV12-5
J gene: TRBJ2-5
clone size: .
CDR3 DNA: TGTGCTAGTGGCTCACGACAGGGTTACGAGACCCAGTACTTC
CDR3 protein: CASGSRQGYETQYF

D gene: TRBD1
V gene: TRBV2
J gene: TRBJ1-3
clone size: .
CDR3 DNA: TGTGCCAGCAGCGCGACAGGGAACATTGGAAACACCATATATTTT
CDR3 protein: CASSATGNIGNTIYF

D gene: .
V gene: TRBV6-5
J gene: TRBJ2-7
clone size: once
CDR3 DNA: TGTGCCACGACACCGTCCTACGAGCAGTACTTC
CDR3 protein: CATTPSYEQYF

D gene: .
V gene: TRBV5-1
J gene: TRBJ1-4
clone size: .
CDR3 DNA: TGCGCCAGCAGCTTGGCGTCTAATGAAAAACTGTTTTTT
CDR3 protein: CASSLASNEKLFF

D gene: TRBD1
V gene: TRBV3-1/TRBV3-2
J gene: TRBJ1-2
clone size: .
CDR3 DNA: TGTGCCAGCAGCCAAGACCCCGCTACAGGGGATGGCTACACCTTC
CDR3 protein: CASSQDPATGDGYTF

D gene: TRBD1
V gene: TRBV18
J gene: TRBJ2-7
clone size: .
CDR3 DNA: TGTGCCAGCTCGCCGACAGGGAGCTCCTACGAGCAGTACTTC
CDR3 protein: CASSPTGSSYEQYF